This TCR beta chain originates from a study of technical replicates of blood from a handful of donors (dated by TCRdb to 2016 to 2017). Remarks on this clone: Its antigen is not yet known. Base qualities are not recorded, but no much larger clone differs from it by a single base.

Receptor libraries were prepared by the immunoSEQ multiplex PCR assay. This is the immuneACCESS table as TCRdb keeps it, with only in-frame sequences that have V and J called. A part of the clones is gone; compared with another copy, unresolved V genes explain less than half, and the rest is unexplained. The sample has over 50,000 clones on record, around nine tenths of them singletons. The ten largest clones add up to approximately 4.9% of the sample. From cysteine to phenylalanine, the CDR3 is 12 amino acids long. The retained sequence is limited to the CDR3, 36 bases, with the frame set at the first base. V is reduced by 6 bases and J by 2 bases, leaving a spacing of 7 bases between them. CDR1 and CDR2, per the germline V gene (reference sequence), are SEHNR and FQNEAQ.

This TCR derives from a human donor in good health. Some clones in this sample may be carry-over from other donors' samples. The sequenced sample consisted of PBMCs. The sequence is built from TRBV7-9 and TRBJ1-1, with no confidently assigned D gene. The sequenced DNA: TGTGCCAGCAGGGGAGACAACACTGAAGCTTTCTTT. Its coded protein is CASRGDNTEAFF.